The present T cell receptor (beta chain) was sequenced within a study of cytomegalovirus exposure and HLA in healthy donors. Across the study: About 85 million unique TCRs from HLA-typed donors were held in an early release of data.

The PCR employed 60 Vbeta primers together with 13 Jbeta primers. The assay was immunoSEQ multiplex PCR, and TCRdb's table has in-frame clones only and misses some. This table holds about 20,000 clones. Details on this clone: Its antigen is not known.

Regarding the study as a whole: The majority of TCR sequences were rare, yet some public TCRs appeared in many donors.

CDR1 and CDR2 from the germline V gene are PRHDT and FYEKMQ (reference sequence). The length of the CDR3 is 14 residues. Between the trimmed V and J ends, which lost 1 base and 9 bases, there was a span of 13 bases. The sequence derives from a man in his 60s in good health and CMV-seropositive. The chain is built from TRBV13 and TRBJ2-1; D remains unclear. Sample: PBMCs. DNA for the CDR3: TGTGCCAGCAGCTTAGACGGCCGGGTGGGTGAGCAGTTCTTC. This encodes CASSLDGRVGEQFF.